Listed below are T cell receptor beta chains from one sample, sequenced in a study of early T cells in non-severe SARS-CoV-2 infection. One entry per CDR3 protein results from TCRdb running MiXCR on the 5' RACE reads. Among about 50,000 distinct CDR3 sequences listed, almost 9.5% were seen once. Sample: whole blood. The receptor source for this set is an adult who was a healthcare worker with PCR-confirmed SARS-CoV-2 infection or an uninfected control (not recorded which). Both conserved end residues are part of each CDR3. A D gene is named only where the DNA matches it firmly. Size is stated for part of the rows, as once, few or many counts, or as a class when the clone is expanded.

v_gene	abundance	j_gene	d_gene	CDR3aa	CDR3nt
TRBV20-1	.	TRBJ2-7	TRBD1	CSAALTGALNEQYF	TGCAGTGCTGCGCTAACAGGGGCGCTCAACGAGCAGTACTTC
TRBV11-2	.	TRBJ2-7	.	CASSLDRGYEQYF	TGTGCCAGCAGCTTAGACAGGGGCTACGAGCAGTACTTC
TRBV6-5	many	TRBJ1-3	.	CASSYSRASSGNTIYF	TGTGCCAGCAGTTACTCGAGGGCGAGTTCTGGAAACACCATATATTTT
TRBV7-6	many	TRBJ1-1	.	CASSLASGYATEAFF	TGTGCCAGCAGCTTAGCTTCAGGGTATGCCACTGAAGCTTTCTTT
TRBV6-2/TRBV6-3	.	TRBJ2-1	.	CASSSFEIYNEQFF	TGTGCCAGCAGTTCTTTTGAAATCTACAATGAGCAGTTCTTC
TRBV10-3	many	TRBJ2-7	.	CAISATEYEQYF	TGTGCCATCAGTGCCACAGAATACGAGCAGTACTTC
TRBV14	medium-sized	TRBJ2-1	.	CASSQEGQGGNEQFF	TGTGCCAGCAGCCAAGAAGGTCAAGGGGGCAATGAGCAGTTCTTC
TRBV6-1	many	TRBJ2-7	TRBD2	CASTPTSGSSDSYEQYF	TGTGCCAGCACCCCGACTAGCGGGAGTTCGGATTCCTACGAGCAGTACTTC
TRBV7-6	few	TRBJ2-5	.	CASSFAQETQYF	TGTGCCAGCAGCTTCGCCCAAGAGACCCAGTACTTC
TRBV9	.	TRBJ2-3	.	CASGGVQRARADTQYF	TGTGCCAGCGGCGGAGTGCAGCGGGCGAGGGCAGATACGCAGTATTTT
TRBV20-1	many	TRBJ2-7	TRBD2	CSASRTSGGEQYF	TGCAGTGCTAGCAGGACTAGCGGGGGCGAGCAGTACTTC
TRBV7-9	.	TRBJ1-1	TRBD1	CASSLGQGAQGTEAFF	TGTGCCAGCAGCTTGGGACAGGGGGCGCAGGGCACTGAAGCTTTCTTT
TRBV5-6	few	TRBJ2-1	TRBD2	CASSLGRGLAGRDEQFF	TGTGCCAGCAGCCTAGGACGGGGACTAGCGGGTCGGGATGAGCAGTTCTTC
TRBV5-1	many	TRBJ1-1	.	CASSHAYALGQGNTEAFF	TGCGCCAGCAGTCACGCATACGCACTGGGGCAGGGGAACACTGAAGCTTTCTTT
TRBV27	many	TRBJ1-4	TRBD1	CASSSGGGQRTNEKLFF	TGTGCCAGCAGTTCAGGAGGGGGACAGCGAACTAATGAAAAACTGTTTTTT
TRBV7-9	.	TRBJ1-1	TRBD1	CASSSGQGHTEAFF	TGTGCCAGCAGCTCCGGACAGGGACACACTGAAGCTTTCTTT
TRBV20-1	many	TRBJ2-1	TRBD2	CSADPSGSRDEQFF	TGCAGTGCTGACCCTAGCGGGTCGAGGGATGAGCAGTTCTTC
TRBV3-1	few	TRBJ2-4	.	CASSQGGIWKNIQYF	TGTGCCAGCAGCCAAGGCGGGATTTGGAAAAACATTCAGTACTTC
TRBV20-1	few	TRBJ1-2	TRBD1	CSASGTGVFYYGYTF	TGCAGTGCTAGCGGGACAGGAGTTTTTTACTATGGCTACACCTTC
TRBV14	many	TRBJ1-2	.	CASSQGDSRNYGYTF	TGTGCCAGCAGCCAAGGTGACAGTCGAAACTATGGCTACACCTTC
TRBV21-1	few	TRBJ2-3	.	CASSKARGWNLTDTQYF	TGTGCCAGCAGTAAAGCTCGCGGGTGGAACCTCACAGATACGCAGTATTTT
TRBV12-3/TRBV12-4	few	TRBJ2-7	.	CASATGPLEQYF	TGTGCCAGCGCGACAGGACCTCTGGAGCAGTACTTC
TRBV15	.	TRBJ2-7	.	CATSRVGDEQYF	TGTGCCACCAGCAGAGTCGGGGACGAGCAGTACTTC
TRBV20-1	.	TRBJ1-1	.	CSAGSEFNTEAFF	TGCAGTGCGGGCTCGGAGTTTAACACTGAAGCTTTCTTT
TRBV7-9	many	TRBJ2-2	.	CASRNGEKNTGELFF	TGTGCCAGCAGAAATGGAGAAAAGAACACCGGGGAGCTGTTTTTT
TRBV4-3	.	TRBJ2-1	.	CASSLGPSHNEQFF	TGCGCCAGCAGCCTCGGACCTAGTCACAATGAGCAGTTCTTC
TRBV29-1	many	TRBJ2-5	TRBD1	CSVDRDRGQETQYF	TGCAGCGTTGACCGGGACAGGGGCCAAGAGACCCAGTACTTC
TRBV4-2	many	TRBJ2-5	.	CASSQDSTLQETQYF	TGTGCCAGCAGCCAGGACTCGACACTCCAAGAGACCCAGTACTTC
TRBV7-3	few	TRBJ2-1	TRBD2	CASSSLRLAGGPGEQFF	TGTGCCAGCAGCTCATTAAGACTAGCGGGAGGGCCTGGTGAGCAGTTCTTC
TRBV11-2	many	TRBJ2-4	TRBD1	CASSTRQGKNIQYF	TGTGCCAGCAGCACTCGACAGGGGAAAAACATTCAGTACTTC
TRBV3-1	.	TRBJ1-3	.	CASSQPGLNTIYF	TGTGCCAGCAGCCAGCCAGGTCTAAACACCATATATTTT
TRBV6-2/TRBV6-3	.	TRBJ2-7	.	CASSKTGEQYF	TGTGCCAGCAGTAAAACGGGGGAGCAGTACTTC
TRBV29-1	many	TRBJ2-1	.	CSVDDNEQFF	TGCAGCGTTGACGATAATGAGCAGTTCTTC
TRBV6-6	many	TRBJ1-6	.	CASSYGPAGKVDRSYNSPLHF	TGTGCCAGCAGTTACGGTCCTGCAGGGAAGGTTGACAGGTCCTATAATTCACCCCTCCACTTT
TRBV29-1	many	TRBJ2-1	.	CSVLYPLTHSYNEQFF	TGCAGCGTTTTATATCCCCTGACCCACTCCTACAATGAGCAGTTCTTC
TRBV5-4	.	TRBJ2-5	.	CASSPDSQETQYF	TGTGCCAGCAGCCCGGACTCTCAAGAGACCCAGTACTTC
TRBV10-3	few	TRBJ2-1	TRBD1	CAISGDRNYNEQFF	TGTGCCATCAGTGGGGACAGGAACTACAATGAGCAGTTCTTC
TRBV29-1	many	TRBJ1-5	TRBD1	CSVGQGAQPQHF	TGCAGCGTGGGACAGGGCGCTCAGCCCCAGCATTTT
TRBV4-3	.	TRBJ2-7	TRBD1	CARKTGTYEQYF	TGCGCCCGGAAGACAGGGACCTACGAGCAGTACTTC
TRBV5-4	few	TRBJ1-2	.	CASSLGGSNYGYTF	TGTGCCAGCAGCTTGGGGGGCTCTAACTATGGCTACACCTTC
TRBV28	.	TRBJ1-4	TRBD1	CASSSEGAANEKLFF	TGTGCCAGCAGTTCCGAGGGGGCGGCTAATGAAAAACTGTTTTTT
TRBV5-1	few	TRBJ2-7	.	CASSLAPGITYEQYF	TGCGCCAGCAGCTTGGCCCCAGGGATTACCTACGAGCAGTACTTC
TRBV29-1	.	TRBJ2-5	TRBD1	CSVDKRDRSETQYF	TGCAGCGTTGATAAACGGGACAGGTCAGAGACCCAGTACTTC
TRBV5-1	many	TRBJ2-7	.	CASSLYTDYEQYF	TGCGCCAGCAGCCTATATACGGACTACGAGCAGTACTTC